This T cell receptor (beta chain) was identified during a study of T cell responses to AZD1222 COVID-19 vaccine. This clone has a handful of counts. Some clones are missing from TCRdb's copy, which holds only in-frame ones; the method was immunoSEQ multiplex PCR. Of around 100,000 clones in the sample, around nine tenths were seen once. Between the trimmed V and J ends, which lost 1 base and 3 bases, there was a span of 6 bases. The CDR3 totals 14 residues. Germline V gene sequence: CDR1 LGHDT, CDR2 YNNKEL (reference sequence). The chain carries TRBV3-1 (or the pseudogene TRBV3-2) and TRBJ2-2; D unclear. The TCR was taken from an adult in good health. The material sequenced was peripheral blood, taken on day 0 of AZD1222 vaccination. Written as DNA, the CDR3 is TGTGCCAGCAGCCAAGTGGATGACACCGGGGAGCTGTTTTTT. It is translated as CASSQVDDTGELFF.